These T cell receptor beta chains were read from a single sample in a study of cytomegalovirus exposure and HLA in healthy donors. Generated by immunoSEQ multiplex PCR, the TCRdb table keeps only in-frame clones and is missing some. The table records some 140,000 clones, about 76% of them present only once. Sequenced material: PBMCs. The receptors here all came from a female donor in good health and CMV-seronegative. Each CDR3 is given with its conserved first and last residue. The D gene is left open where the match is weak.

J gene: TRBJ2-1
V gene: TRBV11-2
D gene: NA
CDR3 protein: CASSLDPQVLGEQFF
CDR3 DNA: TGTGCCAGCAGCTTAGATCCTCAGGTGTTGGGTGAGCAGTTCTTC

J gene: TRBJ2-3
V gene: TRBV10-3
D gene: TRBD1
CDR3 protein: CATASRDRATDTQYF
CDR3 DNA: TGTGCCACCGCCTCCCGGGACAGGGCCACAGATACGCAGTATTTT

J gene: TRBJ2-2
V gene: TRBV11-2
D gene: NA
CDR3 protein: CASSVSRQAKTGELFF
CDR3 DNA: TGTGCCAGCAGCGTCTCTCGACAGGCAAAGACCGGGGAGCTGTTTTTT

J gene: TRBJ2-7
V gene: TRBV5-1
D gene: TRBD1
CDR3 protein: CASSFSEQGRSYEQYF
CDR3 DNA: TGCGCCAGCAGCTTTTCTGAACAGGGGCGATCCTACGAGCAGTACTTC

J gene: TRBJ2-5
V gene: TRBV7-8
D gene: TRBD2
CDR3 protein: CASSPSPGLARETQYF
CDR3 DNA: TGTGCCAGCAGTCCATCTCCGGGACTAGCAAGAGAGACCCAGTACTTC

J gene: TRBJ2-3
V gene: TRBV7-8
D gene: TRBD2
CDR3 protein: CASSLGRGVTRAGTQYF
CDR3 DNA: TGTGCCAGCAGCTTAGGTCGGGGGGTGACCAGGGCGGGGACGCAGTATTTT

J gene: TRBJ1-2
V gene: TRBV7-6
D gene: NA
CDR3 protein: CASSLPGANYGYTF
CDR3 DNA: TGTGCCAGCAGCTTACCCGGAGCTAACTATGGCTACACCTTC

J gene: TRBJ1-2
V gene: TRBV7-2
D gene: TRBD1
CDR3 protein: CASSGGTGAQTF
CDR3 DNA: TGTGCCAGCAGCGGGGGGACAGGGGCCCAAACCTTC

J gene: TRBJ2-3
V gene: TRBV4-2
D gene: NA
CDR3 protein: CASSQEASSPDTQYF
CDR3 DNA: TGTGCCAGCAGCCAAGAAGCTAGCAGCCCAGATACGCAGTATTTT

J gene: TRBJ2-7
V gene: TRBV6-5
D gene: TRBD1
CDR3 protein: CASSRTGSGEQYF
CDR3 DNA: TGTGCCAGCAGCAGGACAGGGTCTGGCGAGCAGTACTTC

J gene: TRBJ2-5
V gene: TRBV7-2
D gene: NA
CDR3 protein: CASSRSGDETQYF
CDR3 DNA: TGTGCCAGCAGCCGATCAGGGGACGAGACCCAGTACTTC

J gene: TRBJ1-5
V gene: TRBV7-2
D gene: NA
CDR3 protein: CASSLQVGWRNQPQHF
CDR3 DNA: TGTGCCAGCAGCTTACAGGTTGGGTGGCGCAATCAGCCCCAGCATTTT

J gene: TRBJ1-1
V gene: TRBV11-2
D gene: NA
CDR3 protein: CASSLAGWRAFF
CDR3 DNA: TGTGCCAGCAGCTTAGCGGGTTGGCGGGCTTTCTTT

J gene: TRBJ1-2
V gene: TRBV2
D gene: NA
CDR3 protein: CASSDQWSAGYGYTF
CDR3 DNA: TGTGCCAGCAGTGACCAGTGGTCGGCGGGGTATGGCTACACCTTC

J gene: TRBJ2-6
V gene: TRBV4-1
D gene: NA
CDR3 protein: CASSQPNSGANVLTF
CDR3 DNA: TGCGCCAGCAGCCAACCTAATTCTGGGGCCAACGTCCTGACTTTC

J gene: TRBJ2-2
V gene: TRBV5-4
D gene: TRBD1
CDR3 protein: CASSWDSETGELFF
CDR3 DNA: TGTGCCAGCAGCTGGGACAGTGAAACCGGGGAGCTGTTTTTT

J gene: TRBJ1-6
V gene: TRBV5-1
D gene: TRBD1
CDR3 protein: CASSLRQGPAPLHF
CDR3 DNA: TGCGCCAGCAGCTTACGACAGGGACCGGCACCCCTCCACTTT

J gene: TRBJ2-7
V gene: TRBV28
D gene: NA
CDR3 protein: CASSPDTHEQYF
CDR3 DNA: TGTGCCAGCAGCCCCGACACTCACGAGCAGTACTTC

J gene: TRBJ2-7
V gene: TRBV27
D gene: NA
CDR3 protein: CASSLGLGAYEQYF
CDR3 DNA: TGTGCCAGCAGTCTTGGACTGGGTGCCTACGAGCAGTACTTC

J gene: TRBJ2-1
V gene: TRBV19
D gene: TRBD1
CDR3 protein: CASSGTGTHNEQFF
CDR3 DNA: TGTGCCAGTTCCGGGACAGGGACCCACAATGAGCAGTTCTTC

J gene: TRBJ1-1
V gene: TRBV5-1
D gene: NA
CDR3 protein: CASLGQTNTEAFF
CDR3 DNA: TGCGCCAGTCTCGGACAGACGAACACTGAAGCTTTCTTT

J gene: TRBJ2-7
V gene: TRBV2
D gene: TRBD2
CDR3 protein: CASSRTSGSYEQYF
CDR3 DNA: TGTGCCAGCAGCCGGACTAGCGGGAGTTACGAGCAGTACTTC